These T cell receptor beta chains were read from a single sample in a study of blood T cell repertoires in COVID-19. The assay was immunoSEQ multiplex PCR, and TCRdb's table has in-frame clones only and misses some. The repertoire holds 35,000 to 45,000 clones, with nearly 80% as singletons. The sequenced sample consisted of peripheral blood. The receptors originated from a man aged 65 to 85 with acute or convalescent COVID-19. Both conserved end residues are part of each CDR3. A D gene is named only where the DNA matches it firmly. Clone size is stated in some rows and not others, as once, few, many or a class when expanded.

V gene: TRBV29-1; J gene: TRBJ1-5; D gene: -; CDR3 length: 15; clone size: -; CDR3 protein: CSVELAGGTNQPQHF; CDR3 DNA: TGCAGCGTTGAATTGGCCGGGGGAACCAATCAGCCCCAGCATTTT
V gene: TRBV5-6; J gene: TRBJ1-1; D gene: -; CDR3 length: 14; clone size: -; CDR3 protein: CASSLSSGNTEAFF; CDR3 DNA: TGTGCCAGCAGCTTGTCGAGCGGAAACACTGAAGCTTTCTTT
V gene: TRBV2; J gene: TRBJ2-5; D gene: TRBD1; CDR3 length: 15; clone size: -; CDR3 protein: CASSAQGAIRETQYF; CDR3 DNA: TGTGCCAGCAGTGCGCAGGGGGCCATCCGAGAGACCCAGTACTTC
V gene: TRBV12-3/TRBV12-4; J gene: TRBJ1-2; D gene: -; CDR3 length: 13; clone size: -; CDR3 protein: CASSFRGNYGYTF; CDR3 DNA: TGTGCCAGCAGTTTTAGGGGGAACTATGGCTACACCTTC
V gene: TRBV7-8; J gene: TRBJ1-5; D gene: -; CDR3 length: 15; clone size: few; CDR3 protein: CASSLGAGQRQPQHF; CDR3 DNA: TGTGCCAGCAGCTTAGGGGCAGGGCAACGTCAGCCCCAGCATTTT
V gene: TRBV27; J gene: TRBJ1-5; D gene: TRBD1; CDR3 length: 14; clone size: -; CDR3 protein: CASSSTGNNQPQHF; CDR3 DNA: TGTGCCAGCAGTTCGACAGGGAACAATCAGCCCCAGCATTTT
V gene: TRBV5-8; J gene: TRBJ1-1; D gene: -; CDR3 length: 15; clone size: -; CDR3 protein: CASSLEGSLNTEAFF; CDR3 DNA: TGTGCCAGCAGCCTTGAGGGAAGCCTGAACACTGAAGCTTTCTTT
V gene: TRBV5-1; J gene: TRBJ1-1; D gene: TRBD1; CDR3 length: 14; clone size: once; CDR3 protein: CASSRGQENTEAFF; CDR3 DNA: TGCGCCAGCAGCCGAGGACAGGAGAACACTGAAGCTTTCTTT
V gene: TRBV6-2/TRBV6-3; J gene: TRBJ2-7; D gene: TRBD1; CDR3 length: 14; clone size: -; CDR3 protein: CASSPGTGPYEQYF; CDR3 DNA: TGTGCCAGCAGTCCCGGGACAGGGCCCTACGAGCAGTACTTC
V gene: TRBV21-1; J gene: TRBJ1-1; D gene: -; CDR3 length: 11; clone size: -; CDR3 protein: CAKQSGHEAFF; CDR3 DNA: TGTGCCAAGCAGAGCGGGCACGAAGCTTTCTTT
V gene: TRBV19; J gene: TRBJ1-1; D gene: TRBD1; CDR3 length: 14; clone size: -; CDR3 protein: CASSIDSTGDEAFF; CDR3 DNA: TGTGCCAGTAGTATAGACAGCACAGGGGATGAGGCTTTCTTT
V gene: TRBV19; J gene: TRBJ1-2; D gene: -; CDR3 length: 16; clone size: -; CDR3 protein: CASSGVGGRAYYGYTF; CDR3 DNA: TGTGCCAGTAGTGGGGTCGGAGGACGAGCTTACTATGGCTACACCTTC
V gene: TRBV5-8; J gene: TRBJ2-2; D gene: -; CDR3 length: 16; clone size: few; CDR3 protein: CASSLLTGPNTGELFF; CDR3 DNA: TGTGCCAGCAGCTTATTAACAGGGCCGAACACCGGGGAGCTGTTTTTT
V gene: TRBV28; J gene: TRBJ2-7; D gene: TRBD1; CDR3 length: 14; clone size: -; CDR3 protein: CASSSGQLPYEQYF; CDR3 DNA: TGTGCCAGCAGTTCGGGACAGTTACCGTACGAGCAGTACTTC
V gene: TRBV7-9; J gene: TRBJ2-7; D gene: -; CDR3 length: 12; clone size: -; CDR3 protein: CASSFGQYEQYF; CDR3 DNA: TGTGCCAGCAGTTTTGGACAGTACGAGCAGTACTTC
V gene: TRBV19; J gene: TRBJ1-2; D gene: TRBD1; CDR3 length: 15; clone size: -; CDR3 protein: CASSTSGQRNYGYTF; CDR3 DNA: TGTGCCAGTAGTACCTCGGGACAGAGAAACTATGGCTACACCTTC
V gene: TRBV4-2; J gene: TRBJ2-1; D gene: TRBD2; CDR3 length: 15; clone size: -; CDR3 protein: CASSQESSGHNEQFF; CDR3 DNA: TGTGCCAGCAGCCAAGAGTCTAGCGGGCACAATGAGCAGTTCTTC
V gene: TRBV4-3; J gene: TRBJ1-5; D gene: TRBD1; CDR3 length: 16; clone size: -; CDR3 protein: CASSQERTGGLGAQHF; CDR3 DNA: TGCGCCAGCAGCCAAGAAAGGACAGGGGGGTTGGGAGCCCAGCATTTT
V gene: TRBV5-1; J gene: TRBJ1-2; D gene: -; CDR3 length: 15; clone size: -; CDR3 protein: CASSLDREKLYGYTF; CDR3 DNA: TGCGCCAGCAGCTTGGACAGGGAGAAGCTTTATGGCTACACCTTC
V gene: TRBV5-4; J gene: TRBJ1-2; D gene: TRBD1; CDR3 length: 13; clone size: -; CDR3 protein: CASSRDRVGGYTF; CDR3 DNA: TGTGCCAGCAGCCGAGACAGGGTTGGGGGCTACACCTTC
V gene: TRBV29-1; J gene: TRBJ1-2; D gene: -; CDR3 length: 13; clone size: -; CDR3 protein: CSVGAGTNYGYTF; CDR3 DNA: TGCAGCGTTGGGGCAGGGACTAACTATGGCTACACCTTC
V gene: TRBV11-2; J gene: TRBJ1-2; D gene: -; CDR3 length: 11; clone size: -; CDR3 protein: CASSPGSGYTF; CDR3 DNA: TGTGCCAGCAGCCCGGGGTCTGGCTACACCTTC
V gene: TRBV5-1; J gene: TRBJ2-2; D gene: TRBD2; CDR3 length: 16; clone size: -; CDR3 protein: CASSLGSGADTGELFF; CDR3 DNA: TGCGCCAGCAGCTTGGGAAGCGGGGCGGACACCGGGGAGCTGTTTTTT
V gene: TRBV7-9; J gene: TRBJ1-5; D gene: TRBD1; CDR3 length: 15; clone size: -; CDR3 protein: CASSHRGTGNQPQHF; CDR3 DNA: TGTGCCAGCAGCCACAGGGGAACGGGCAATCAGCCCCAGCATTTT
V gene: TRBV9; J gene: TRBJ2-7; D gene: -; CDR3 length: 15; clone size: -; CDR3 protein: CASSEGDASHYEQYF; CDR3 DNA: TGTGCCAGCAGCGAGGGAGACGCTTCCCACTACGAGCAGTACTTC
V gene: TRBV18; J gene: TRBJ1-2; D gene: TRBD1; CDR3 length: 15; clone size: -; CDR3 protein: CASSQGTGTGVGYTF; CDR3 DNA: TGTGCCAGCTCACAAGGAACCGGGACAGGGGTAGGCTACACCTTC
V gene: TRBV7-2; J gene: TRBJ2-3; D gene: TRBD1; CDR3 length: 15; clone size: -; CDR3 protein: CASSQDRSGTDTQYF; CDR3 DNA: TGTGCCAGCAGCCAGGACAGGAGTGGCACAGATACGCAGTATTTT
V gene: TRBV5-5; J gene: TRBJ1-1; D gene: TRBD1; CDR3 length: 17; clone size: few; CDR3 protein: CASSLGRDRGLNTEAFF; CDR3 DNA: TGTGCCAGCAGCTTGGGGAGAGACAGGGGGCTGAACACTGAAGCTTTCTTT
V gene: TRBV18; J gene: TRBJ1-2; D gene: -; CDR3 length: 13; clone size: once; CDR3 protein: CASRIDSDYGYTF; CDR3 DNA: TGTGCCAGCCGTATTGACAGCGACTATGGCTACACCTTC
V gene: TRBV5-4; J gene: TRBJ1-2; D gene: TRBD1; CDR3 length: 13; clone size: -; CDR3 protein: CASSLQGNYGYTF; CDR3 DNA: TGTGCCAGCAGCCTACAGGGGAACTATGGCTACACCTTC
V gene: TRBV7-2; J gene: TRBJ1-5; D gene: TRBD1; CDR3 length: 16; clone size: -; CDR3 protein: CASSLVDREGNQPQHF; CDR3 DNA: TGTGCCAGCAGCTTAGTTGACAGGGAGGGCAATCAGCCCCAGCATTTT
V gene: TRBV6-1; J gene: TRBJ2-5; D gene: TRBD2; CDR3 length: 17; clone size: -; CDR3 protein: CASSDGLLAGVQETQYF; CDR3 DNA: TGTGCCAGCAGTGACGGGTTACTAGCGGGGGTCCAAGAGACCCAGTACTTC
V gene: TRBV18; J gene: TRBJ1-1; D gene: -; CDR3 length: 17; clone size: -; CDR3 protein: CASSPRSSGQRNTEAFF; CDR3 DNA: TGTGCCAGCTCACCAAGGTCTTCTGGACAGCGGAACACTGAAGCTTTCTTT
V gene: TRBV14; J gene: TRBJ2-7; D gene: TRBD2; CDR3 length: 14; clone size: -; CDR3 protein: CASSRTSGGYEQYF; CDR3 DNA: TGTGCCAGCAGCCGGACTAGCGGGGGCTACGAGCAGTACTTC
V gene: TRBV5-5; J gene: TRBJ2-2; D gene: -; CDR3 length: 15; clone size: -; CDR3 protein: CASSLGWQNTGELFF; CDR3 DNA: TGTGCCAGCAGCTTGGGGTGGCAGAACACCGGGGAGCTGTTTTTT
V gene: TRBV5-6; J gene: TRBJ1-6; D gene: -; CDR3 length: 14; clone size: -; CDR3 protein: CASSLRGKYSPLHF; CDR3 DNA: TGTGCCAGCAGCTTAAGGGGGAAGTATTCACCCCTCCACTTT
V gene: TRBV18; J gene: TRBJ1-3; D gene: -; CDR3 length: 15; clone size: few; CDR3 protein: CASSPVDRSGNTIYF; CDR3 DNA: TGTGCCAGCTCACCAGTCGACAGGTCAGGAAACACCATATATTTT